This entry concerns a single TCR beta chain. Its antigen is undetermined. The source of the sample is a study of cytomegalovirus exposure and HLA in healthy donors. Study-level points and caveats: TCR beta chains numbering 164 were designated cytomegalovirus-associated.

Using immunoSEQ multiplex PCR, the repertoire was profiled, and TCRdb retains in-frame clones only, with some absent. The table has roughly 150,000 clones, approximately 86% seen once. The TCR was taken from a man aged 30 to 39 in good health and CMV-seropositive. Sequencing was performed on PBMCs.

CDR3 region: CAWSYPATNEKLFF. The CDR3 DNA sequence: TGTGCCTGGAGTTACCCTGCGACTAATGAAAAACTGTTTTTT. V usage is TRBV30 and J usage is TRBJ1-4; unclear D gene. The V end lost 2 bases, the J end lost 2 bases, and 9 bases lay between the germline ends. This CDR3 spans 14 amino acids. CDR1 GTSNPN and CDR2 SVGIG come from the germline V gene (reference sequence).